The clone carrying this TCR beta chain occurred a few times. Per the germline V gene, CDR1 is SGDLS and CDR2 is YYNGEE. The CDR3 is 15 residues long. The V and J ends lost 0 bases and 4 bases respectively, with 11 bases between them. TCRdb's table, derived via immunoSEQ multiplex PCR, lists solely in-frame clones and lacks some. The data contain approximately 300,000 clones, under 90% of them singletons. Everyone who took part was 18 to 89 years old, and they came from 20 to 25 US areas. Participants' own reports of clinical history determined their cohort assignment. Recovered participants had two consecutive negative NP/OP PCR tests, healthcare professional clearance, or symptom resolution. The data are from a study of blood T cell repertoires in COVID-19. Study summary: Acute and convalescent COVID-19 specimens originated in the United States, Italy and Spain.

The J gene is TRBJ1-5, the V gene TRBV9; D is possibly TRBD1 (5 bases). The sequencing sample was made of PBMCs or T cells enriched from blood (not recorded which). The sequence came from a woman between 18 and 29 years old who had recovered from COVID-19. Written as DNA, the CDR3 is TGTGCCAGCAGCGTAGAAGGGGAGGGGAATCAGCCCCAGCATTTT. Its translation: CASSVEGEGNQPQHF.